This T cell receptor beta chain emerged from a study of blood T cell repertoires in COVID-19. Study background: Some COVID-19 samples were acute and others convalescent; all came from the United States, Italy and Spain.

Per germline, CDR1 SGHDT and CDR2 YYEEEE. This CDR3 is built from 12 residues. Trimming cost V 1 base and J 7 bases, with 8 bases left between them. Source study methods: Researchers report that nucleated cell counts were estimated from reference gene primer amplification. Sequencing was performed with immunoSEQ multiplex PCR; in TCRdb, only in-frame clones are kept and a portion is missing. Clone size and the V and J calls come from that table; the DNA yielded D and trimming. The sample carries fewer than 300,000 clones, 80% to 90% recorded once. Sequenced: peripheral blood. The TCR originated in a woman between 45 and 60 years old with acute or convalescent COVID-19. This chain links TRBV5-6 with TRBJ1-2; D possibly corresponds to TRBD1 (5 bases). CDR3 DNA: TGTGCCAGCAGCTTGTCGGGGGGTGGCTACACCTTC. It specifies CASSLSGGGYTF. Full variable domain (outside the CDR3, taken from reference TRBV5-6 and TRBJ1-2): DAGVTQSPTHLIKTRGQQVTLRCSPKSGHDTVSWYQQALGQGPQFIFQYYEEEERQRGNFPDRFSGHQFPNYSSELNVNALLLGDSALYLCASSLSGGGYTFGSGTRLTVV.